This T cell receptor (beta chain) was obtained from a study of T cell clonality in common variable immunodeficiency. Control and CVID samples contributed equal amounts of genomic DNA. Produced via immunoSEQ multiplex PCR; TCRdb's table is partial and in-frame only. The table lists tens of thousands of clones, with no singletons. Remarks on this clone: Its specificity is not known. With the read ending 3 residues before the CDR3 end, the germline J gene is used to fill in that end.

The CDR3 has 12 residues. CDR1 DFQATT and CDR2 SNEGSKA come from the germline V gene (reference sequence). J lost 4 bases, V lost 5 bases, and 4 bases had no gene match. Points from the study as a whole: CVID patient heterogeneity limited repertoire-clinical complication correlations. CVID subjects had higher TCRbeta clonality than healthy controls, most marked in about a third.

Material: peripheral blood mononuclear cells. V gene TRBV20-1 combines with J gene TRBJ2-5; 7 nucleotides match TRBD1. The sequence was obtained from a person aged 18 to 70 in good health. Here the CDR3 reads CSAPTGIETQYF. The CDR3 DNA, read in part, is TGCAGTGCTCCGACAGGGATAGAGACC.